Listed here are 17 T cell receptor beta chains from one sample, sequenced in a study of response to subunit inactivated influenza vaccine. TCRdb used MiXCR to reprocess the RT-PCR reads, holding one entry per CDR3 protein. The sample carries some 800,000 distinct CDR3 sequences, over 20% recorded once. Sequencing used PBMCs from blood, obtained approximately 5 days after vaccination. The receptors here all came from a man aged 45-65 years who received an inactivated influenza vaccine.

This clonotype was observed a handful of times. This chain joins TRBV10-3 and TRBJ1-1; D is unresolved. Germline CDR1 ENHRY, CDR2 SYGVKD. The V end lost 3 bases, the J end lost 5 bases, and 4 bases lay between the germline ends. CDR3 length equals 11 residues. CDR3: CAISEGTEAFF. The CDR3 DNA is TGTGCCATCAGTGAAGGGACTGAAGCTTTCTTT.

Only a few counts were recorded for this clonotype. The rearrangement uses TRBV19 and TRBJ2-7; 7 bases line up with TRBD1. Germline V lookup: CDR1 LNHDA, CDR2 SQIVND (reference sequence). The CDR3 sequence is 15 residues long. Losses at the gene ends were 1 base for V and 3 bases for J; bases not matched to a gene: 6. The CDR3 nucleotides read TGTGCCAGTAGTATAGCTGGGGACAGATTCTACGAGCAGTACTTC. This translates into CASSIAGDRFYEQYF.

In this sample, this clonotype turned up a few times. The chain couples TRBV7-2 to TRBJ2-7; 8 nucleotides agree with TRBD1. The CDR3 is 13 amino acids. The trim removed 7 bases at V and 1 base at J, leaving 3 bases unmatched. Germline-derived CDR1 and CDR2 are SGHTA and FQGNSA. CDR3 sequence reads: CASNRDRSYEQYF. Written as DNA, the CDR3 is TGTGCCAGCAACCGGGACAGGTCCTACGAGCAGTACTTC.

V usage is TRBV5-6 and J usage is TRBJ2-3, with 8 bases that match TRBD2. CDR3 length: 14 amino acids. V was pared by 9 bases and J by 3 bases, with 9 bases of the junction left unmatched. Germline CDR1 is SGHDT and CDR2 is YYEEEE. CDR3 loop: CATGPGGETDTQYF. For the CDR3, the DNA is TGTGCCACCGGCCCCGGGGGGGAGACAGATACGCAGTATTTT. Based on the CDR3 plus reference TRBV5-6 and TRBJ2-3, the full variable domain is DAGVTQSPTHLIKTRGQQVTLRCSPKSGHDTVSWYQQALGQGPQFIFQYYEEEERQRGNFPDRFSGHQFPNYSSELNVNALLLGDSALYLCATGPGGETDTQYFGPGTRLTVL.

The chain joins TRBV4-2 to TRBJ2-2, with no clear D. V was pared by 0 bases and J by 2 bases, with 10 bases between. CDR1 and CDR2 (germline): LGHNA, YNFKEQ. The CDR3 is made up of 16 amino acids. The CDR3 DNA reads as TGTGCCAGCAGCCAAGATCCGTGGGTAAACACCGGGGAGCTGTTTTTT. It encodes CASSQDPWVNTGELFF.

The genes are TRBV29-1 and TRBJ2-1; 8 bases fit TRBD2. From germline, CDR1 is SQVTM and CDR2 ANQGSEA. J lost 8 bases, V lost 5 bases, and 11 bases had no gene match. The CDR3 extends over 14 amino acids. CDR3 region: CSVSASGSLDEQFF. CDR3 DNA sequence: TGCAGCGTTTCGGCAAGCGGGAGTTTGGATGAGCAGTTCTTC.

The chain joins TRBV29-1 to TRBJ1-1; D is possibly TRBD1 (5 bases). Germline assignment: CDR1 SQVTM and CDR2 ANQGSEA. Trimming took off 7 bases at V and 0 bases at J, with 12 bases between the two ends. The length of the CDR3 is 13 residues. The CDR3 loop is CSAAAGMNTEAFF. For the CDR3, the DNA is TGCAGCGCCGCGGCAGGGATGAACACTGAAGCTTTCTTT.

To note about this clonotype: A junction boundary mismatches the germline segment, possibly from a read error. The rearrangement uses TRBV6-5 and TRBJ2-1, with TRBD2 identical over 9 bases. This CDR3 spans 18 amino acids. CDR1 is MNHEY, CDR2 SVGAGI, per germline. The CDR3 nucleotides are TGTGCCAGCAGTAACTCCGGACTTGGGCTAGCGGGAAACAATGAGCAGTTCTTC. Protein: CASSNSGLGLAGNNEQFF.

In its sample, this clonotype was seen many times. The chain employs TRBV12-3 or TRBV12-4 and TRBJ2-7; unclear D gene. This CDR3 region has 12 residues. The ends were cut back, 4 bases at V and 4 bases at J, with 8 bases in the middle. The DNA for the CDR3 is TGTGCCAGCAGTTCCACCCGGTACGAGCAGTACTTC. It encodes CASSSTRYEQYF.

This chain connects TRBV27 to TRBJ2-1; D is undetermined. CDR1 and CDR2 (germline): MNHEY, SMNVEV (reference sequence). V was shortened by 3 bases and J by 8 bases, with 11 bases between the two germline ends. The CDR3 has 13 residues. CDR3 nucleotides: TGTGCCAGCAGTTTCTTAGTGGCGGATGAGCAGTTCTTC. It encodes CASSFLVADEQFF.

The CDR3 reads CASIPWDSSGNTIYF. The DNA of the CDR3 is TGTGCCAGCATTCCCTGGGACAGCTCTGGAAACACCATATATTTT. The chain combines TRBV12-3 or TRBV12-4 with TRBJ1-3; 7 positions agree with TRBD1. The CDR3 runs to 15 residues. Trimming at V came to 7 bases and at J to 0 bases, leaving 6 bases not matched to a gene.

The CDR3 nucleotides read TGTGCCAGCTCACCAAACTCTCACTACAATGAGCAGTTCTTC. Translating it yields CASSPNSHYNEQFF. The V gene is TRBV18, the J gene TRBJ2-1; D gene ambiguous. The V end was cut by 2 bases, the J end by 3 bases, with 8 bases between. In germline, CDR1 is KGHSH, CDR2 LQKENI. The CDR3 totals 14 residues.

V gene TRBV12-3 or TRBV12-4 combines with J gene TRBJ2-1, with 9 bases aligning to TRBD2. Unmatched junction bases numbered 15, after V lost 10 bases and J lost 8 bases. The CDR3 is 15 residues long. The CDR3 protein is CATKESGLAGYEQFF. The CDR3 DNA is TGTGCCACCAAGGAATCGGGACTAGCCGGGTATGAGCAGTTCTTC.

The chain uses TRBV20-1 and TRBJ1-4; no firm D call. This CDR3 spans 16 amino acids. Looked up from germline, CDR1 is DFQATT and CDR2 is SNEGSKA (reference sequence). V lost 1 base, J lost 0 bases, and 12 bases lay in between. The CDR3 DNA reads TGCAGTGCTAGAGGGATCAACTTTGCAACTAATGAAAAACTGTTTTTT. Its protein product is CSARGINFATNEKLFF.

V gene TRBV10-3 combines with J gene TRBJ1-3; D not certain. V gave up 7 bases and J gave up 0 bases, with 7 bases separating them. Germline V CDR1 and CDR2: ENHRY, SYGVKD. The CDR3 contains 13 residues. CDR3 region: CAITPDSGNTIYF. The CDR3 region has the DNA TGTGCCATCACTCCAGACTCTGGAAACACCATATATTTT.

The V and J genes are TRBV11-1 and TRBJ2-7, with D unresolved. The V end lost 1 base, the J end lost 2 bases, and 21 bases lay between the germline ends. The CDR3 extends over 18 amino acids. Germline CDR1 is SGHAT and CDR2 is FQDESV (reference sequence). CDR3 sequence reads: CASSLVGGRTKATYEQYF. The CDR3 bases are TGTGCCAGCAGCTTAGTAGGTGGCAGAACCAAAGCCACCTACGAGCAGTACTTC.

This chain links TRBV9 with TRBJ2-1; 8 bases are a match to TRBD2. The CDR3 runs 20 residues. Trimming took 0 bases from V and 2 from J; bases not matched to a gene: 16. Germline CDR1 and CDR2: SGDLS and YYNGEE. The CDR3 DNA sequence: TGTGCCAGCAGCGTAGCGGTAGCGGGACCCTATGACGCGACCTACAATGAGCAGTTCTTC. Protein: CASSVAVAGPYDATYNEQFF.